What follows describes a single T cell receptor beta chain. Between the trimmed V and J ends, which lost 5 bases and 5 bases, there was a span of 10 bases. The CDR3 is 13 residues long. CDR1 MGHRA and CDR2 YSYEKL come from the germline V gene. This entry comes from a study of blood T cell repertoires in COVID-19. Study information: Italy, Spain and the United States were the sources of the convalescent and acute COVID-19 samples.

TCRdb keeps only in-frame clones here, not all; method: immunoSEQ multiplex PCR. The sample contains some 220,000 clones, roughly 75% of which appear only once. The sequenced sample was peripheral blood. The V call is TRBV4-1, the J call TRBJ2-1; D is unresolved. This TCR derives from a woman between 65 and 79 years old with acute or convalescent COVID-19. The DNA for the CDR3 is TGCGCCAGCAGCACCCGAGCCCACAATGAGCAGTTCTTC. As protein: CASSTRAHNEQFF.